This TCR beta chain was sequenced for a study of regulatory T cells in long-lasting Graves disease. General study results and limits: New patients shared about a thousand public clonotypes, fewer than the roughly 3,000 shared by persistent patients. Peripheral blood alone, not thyroid tissue, underwent study.

Sample time point: persistent/refractory GD, antithyroid drugs over 5 years with positive TRAb. RNA isolated from PBMCs was used to make the TCR library. An approximately 9-milliliter sample of peripheral blood was drawn into EDTA tubes. CDR3 length equals 13 residues. V was pared by 2 bases and J by 2 bases, with 6 bases between. Germline V gives CDR1 SGHTA, CDR2 FQGNSA. This clonotype was observed many times. Antigen specificity is unknown. Library construction for TCR beta used iRepertoire HTBI primers and Arm-PCR of CDR3 regions. TCRdb re-derived calls from the multiplex PCR reads in MiXCR, one entry per CDR3 protein. The sample contains approximately 470,000 distinct CDR3 sequences, less than 25% of which appear only once.

V and J are TRBV7-2 and TRBJ2-5; D call uncertain. This specimen was peripheral blood mononuclear cells (PBMCs), taken when the disease was refractory, from a patient treated with antithyroid drugs. This receptor was taken from a female donor with Graves disease. The CDR3: CASSLQVQETQYF. The CDR3 DNA follows: TGTGCCAGCAGCTTACAGGTTCAAGAGACCCAGTACTTC.